Following are 32 T cell receptor beta chains from one sample sequenced in a study of early T cells in non-severe SARS-CoV-2 infection. Using its own MiXCR run on the 5' RACE reads, TCRdb lists one record per CDR3 protein. The sample has 60,000 to 80,000 distinct CDR3 sequences, 10% to 15% seen once. What was sequenced was whole blood. These receptors came from an adult who was a healthcare worker with PCR-confirmed SARS-CoV-2 infection or an uninfected control (not recorded which).

The rearrangement links TRBV5-5 to TRBJ1-5; D gene unclear. Germline CDR1 reads SGHKS; CDR2 reads YYEKEE (reference sequence). The CDR3 is 16 amino acids. V lost 1 base and J lost 1, with 12 bases in between. CDR3 protein: CASSLSPPSSNQPQHF. The DNA of the CDR3 is TGTGCCAGCAGCTTGAGTCCACCGTCGAGCAATCAGCCCCAGCATTTT.

With respect to this clonotype: This could be a read error, since a much larger clone is one nucleotide away. The chain employs TRBV27 and TRBJ2-3, with D perhaps being TRBD1 or TRBD2 (5 bases each). The CDR3 consists of 15 residues. Per the germline V gene, CDR1 is MNHEY and CDR2 is SMNVEV (reference sequence). CDR3 sequence reads: CASSPGTSSTDMQYF. The CDR3 DNA sequence: TGTGCCAGCAGTCCCGGGACCTCTAGCACAGATATGCAGTATTTT.

This clonotype was detected ten times or more. The chain carries TRBV29-1 and TRBJ2-1; TRBD2 matches at 8 bases. Unmatched junction bases numbered 7, after V lost 6 bases and J lost 6 bases. The germline V gene has CDR1 SQVTM and CDR2 ANQGSEA. This CDR3 has 13 residues. The CDR3 region is CSVAGEESNEQFF. The CDR3 DNA is TGCAGCGTAGCGGGGGAGGAGTCCAATGAGCAGTTCTTC.

CDR3 bases: TGTGCCAGCAGTAACGGGGACACTGAAGCTTTCTTT. It translates to CASSNGDTEAFF. The chain recombines TRBV6-6 with TRBJ1-1; no clear D gene. Trimming took 5 bases from V and 3 from J, leaving 7 bases between them. The germline gives CDR1 MNHNY, CDR2 SVGAGI (reference sequence). The length of the CDR3 is 12 residues.

The rearrangement links TRBV27 to TRBJ1-5; D gene ambiguous. With 2 bases removed from V and 3 bases from J, the gap between germline ends came to 8 bases. The CDR3 has 14 amino acids. The germline V gene encodes CDR1 MNHEY and CDR2 SMNVEV (reference sequence). The CDR3 loop is CASSLMGFNQPQHF. The CDR3 coding sequence is TGTGCCAGCAGTTTAATGGGGTTCAATCAGCCCCAGCATTTT.

The sample holds many counts of this clonotype. The V and J genes are TRBV18 and TRBJ2-1; 11 bases are shared with TRBD1. CDR1 KGHSH and CDR2 LQKENI come from the germline V gene. This CDR3 region has 16 residues. Unmatched junction bases numbered 9, after V lost 3 bases and J lost 8 bases. The CDR3, as DNA: TGTGCCAGCTCACCCGGGACAGGGGGATATAGGGATGAGCAGTTCTTC. It encodes CASSPGTGGYRDEQFF.

J is TRBJ2-6 and V is TRBV5-4; tentatively, D is TRBD1 or TRBD2 (5 bases each). V was cut by 4 bases and J by 3 bases, with 11 bases left in between. Germline V gene data show CDR1 as SGHNT and CDR2 as YYREEE (reference sequence). This CDR3 has 15 residues. CDR3 nucleotides: TGTGCCAGCAGCCCCTTGGGGGATGGGGCCAACGTCCTGACTTTC. Its protein is CASSPLGDGANVLTF.

Many counts were recorded for this clonotype. The genes are TRBV29-1 and TRBJ1-1; D is undetermined. The length of the CDR3 is 11 residues. Trimming removed 3 bases at V and 11 bases at J, with 13 bases between. CDR1 and CDR2 from the germline V gene are SQVTM and ANQGSEA. CDR3 protein: CSVDSRVLAFF. DNA of the CDR3: TGCAGCGTTGACTCGAGGGTCTTGGCTTTCTTT.

This clonotype showed up just a few times. This chain uses TRBV11-2 with TRBJ2-5, with TRBD2 matching over 11 bases. The germline gives CDR1 SGHAT, CDR2 FQNNGV. This CDR3 is 19 amino acids long. The trim removed 1 base at V and 5 bases at J, leaving 15 bases unmatched. CDR3 region: CASSLVSGLAGGHGETQYF. CDR3 bases: TGTGCCAGCAGCTTAGTAAGCGGGCTAGCGGGAGGCCACGGGGAGACCCAGTACTTC.

This clonotype was counted many times. The chain carries TRBV12-3 or TRBV12-4 and TRBJ1-6; weak D call: TRBD1 (6 bases). The CDR3 is made up of 14 amino acids. V lost 6 bases, J lost 7 bases, and 13 bases lay in between. CDR3 sequence (DNA): TGTGCCAGCAGCCGAGGGGGTACGAATTCACCCCTCCACTTT. Translating gives CASSRGGTNSPLHF.

This clonotype was observed a few times. CDR3 protein: CSAVPGTNSYNEQFF. CDR3 in DNA: TGCAGTGCTGTTCCCGGGACTAATTCCTACAATGAGCAGTTCTTC. The chain joins TRBV20-1 to TRBJ2-1; TRBD2 agrees at 7 bases. V lost 5 bases, J lost 1 base, and 8 bases stayed unmatched. Germline CDR1 reads DFQATT; CDR2 reads SNEGSKA (reference sequence). The CDR3 is made up of 15 amino acids.

CDR3 in amino acids: CASSEQAVQETQYF. The CDR3 nucleotides are TGTGCCAGCAGTGAACAAGCGGTCCAAGAGACCCAGTACTTC. J is TRBJ2-5 and V is TRBV2; D may be TRBD2 (5 bases). Germline V gives CDR1 SNHLY, CDR2 FYNNEI. Between the trimmed V and J ends, which lost 2 bases and 1 base, there was a span of 8 bases. The CDR3 sequence is 14 residues long.

The J gene is TRBJ1-4, the V gene TRBV29-1; D unresolved. With 7 bases removed from V and 6 bases from J, the gap between germline ends came to 15 bases. Looked up from germline, CDR1 is SQVTM and CDR2 is ANQGSEA. This CDR3 has 13 amino acids. CDR3 in DNA: TGCAGCGCCGTGGGAAGGCGGGATGAAAAACTGTTTTTT. Amino acid sequence: CSAVGRRDEKLFF.

This clonotype has ten or more counts. The gene calls are TRBV3-1 and TRBJ1-2; TRBD1 matches 7 bases. The length of the CDR3 is 14 residues. Germline lookup yields CDR1 LGHDT and CDR2 YNNKEL (reference sequence). The V segment lost 4 bases and the J segment 7 bases; nucleotides outside the gene matches: 9. CDR3 loop: CASSLTDSGGGYTF. CDR3 sequence (DNA): TGTGCCAGCAGCCTCACTGACTCAGGGGGTGGCTACACCTTC. The whole variable domain, remainder taken from reference TRBV3-1 and TRBJ1-2, is DTAVSQTPKYLVTQMGNDKSIKCEQNLGHDTMYWYKQDSKKFLKIMFSYNNKELIINETVPNRFSPKSPDKAHLNLHINSLELGDSAVYFCASSLTDSGGGYTFGSGTRLTVV.

This clonotype showed up just a few times. The chain uses TRBV20-1 and TRBJ2-3, with 7 bases identical to TRBD1. CDR1 is DFQATT and CDR2 is SNEGSKA in the germline V gene (reference sequence). V shed 0 bases and J 1 base; nucleotides not matched to a gene: 13. This CDR3 contains 18 residues. The CDR3 loop reads CSARDLTGAVSGTDTQYF. In DNA, the CDR3 is TGCAGTGCTAGAGATCTCACAGGGGCCGTCAGCGGCACAGATACGCAGTATTTT.

The genes are TRBV20-1 and TRBJ1-2, with 8 bases identical to TRBD1. V lost 5 bases, J lost 8 bases, and 7 bases stayed unmatched. The CDR3 runs 12 residues. Germline lookup yields CDR1 DFQATT and CDR2 SNEGSKA (reference sequence). In DNA, the CDR3 is TGCAGTGCTGCCCAGGGGGCAGGGGGCTACACCTTC. Its protein is CSAAQGAGGYTF.

The chain carries TRBV20-1 and TRBJ1-1; 9 bases are a match to TRBD1. Germline values: CDR1 DFQATT, CDR2 SNEGSKA (reference sequence). J was trimmed by 0 bases and V by 3 bases; bases with no gene match: 5. There are 15 residues in the CDR3. The CDR3 spells CSARGGTGMNTEAFF. The CDR3 coding sequence is TGCAGTGCTAGGGGGGGGACAGGGATGAACACTGAAGCTTTCTTT.

This clonotype was observed a handful of times. The chain recombines TRBV2 with TRBJ1-4; D ambiguous. The CDR3 runs to 12 residues. CDR1 and CDR2 (germline): SNHLY, FYNNEI. The V end lost 7 bases, the J end lost 8 bases, and 11 bases lay between the germline ends. In DNA, the CDR3 is TGTGCCAGCAATGGCAGACTAGAAAAACTGTTTTTT. It is translated as CASNGRLEKLFF.

This clonotype turned up a few times. As DNA, the CDR3 is TGCGCCAGCAGCTTGGCCCCGGGGGCTACAGATACGCAGTATTTT. It codes for CASSLAPGATDTQYF. V usage is TRBV5-1 and J usage is TRBJ2-3, with D possibly being TRBD1 or TRBD2 (6 bases each). Trimming shortened V by 0 bases and J by 3 bases, and 11 bases separated the two germline ends. The V gene's germline CDR1 is SGHRS and CDR2 YFSETQ. The CDR3 spans 15 residues. Using reference TRBV5-1 and TRBJ2-3 for the parts outside the CDR3, the full variable domain is KAGVTQTPRYLIKTRGQQVTLSCSPISGHRSVSWYQQTPGQGLQFLFEYFSETQRNKGNFPGRFSGRQFSNSRSEMNVSTLELGDSALYLCASSLAPGATDTQYFGPGTRLTVL.

This clonotype was counted many times. J is TRBJ2-7 and V is TRBV3-1; TRBD2 matches 9 bases. The germline V gene encodes CDR1 LGHDT and CDR2 YNNKEL (reference sequence). The CDR3 totals 16 residues. Unmatched junction bases numbered 6, after V lost 3 bases and J lost 0 bases. DNA for the CDR3: TGTGCCAGCAGCCACGGCGTAGCGGGGGCCTCCTACGAGCAGTACTTC. This codes for CASSHGVAGASYEQYF.

CDR3: CASSEISTGSGYTF. CDR3 nucleotide sequence: TGTGCCAGCAGTGAAATCTCGACAGGGAGTGGCTACACCTTC. The chain is built from TRBV6-1 and TRBJ1-2; 7 bases map to TRBD1. V lost 2 bases to trimming and J lost 7 bases; unmatched junction nucleotides: 7. Looked up from germline, CDR1 is MNHNS and CDR2 is SASEGT. The CDR3 runs 14 residues.

V usage is TRBV29-1 and J usage is TRBJ2-3, with 7 bases matching TRBD1. The CDR3 extends over 15 amino acids. CDR1 and CDR2 (germline): SQVTM, ANQGSEA. V dropped 6 bases and J dropped 3; count of bases not matched to a gene: 12. CDR3 in amino acids: CSVLRRGLGTDTQYF. The CDR3, as DNA: TGCAGCGTGCTTCGAAGGGGGCTAGGGACAGATACGCAGTATTTT.

The V gene is TRBV2, the J gene TRBJ1-1; D possibly corresponds to TRBD1 (5 bases). V lost 8 bases and J 1 base, leaving 17 bases between the germline ends. The CDR3 contains 15 residues. Germline values: CDR1 SNHLY, CDR2 FYNNEI. The CDR3 DNA reads TGTGCCAGCGGGGGGAGAGTCCTACCGAACACTGAAGCTTTCTTT. Protein: CASGGRVLPNTEAFF.

The J gene is TRBJ2-4, the V gene TRBV9, with D perhaps matching TRBD1 or TRBD2 (5 bases each). The CDR3 runs 16 residues. V lost 4 bases and J 0 bases, leaving 14 bases between the germline ends. The germline V gene encodes CDR1 SGDLS and CDR2 YYNGEE. CDR3 in DNA: TGTGCCAGCAGCTCCCGGGGCGGATTAGCCAAAAACATTCAGTACTTC. Residues: CASSSRGGLAKNIQYF.

CDR3 sequence: CASSPPSGASQGDTQYF. The CDR3 DNA reads TGTGCCAGCAGCCCCCCCTCTGGCGCCTCTCAGGGAGATACGCAGTATTTT. The chain links TRBV11-3 to TRBJ2-3; a possible D gene is TRBD1 (5 bases). Trimming removed 5 bases from V and 5 bases from J, with 23 bases in between. Germline V CDR1 and CDR2: SGHNT, YENEEA. This CDR3 has 17 residues.

J is TRBJ2-1 and V is TRBV10-3, with D maybe TRBD2 (6 bases). The CDR3 is 14 residues long. Germline CDR1 ENHRY, CDR2 SYGVKD. V dropped 7 bases and J dropped 3 bases, with 13 bases sitting between them. The CDR3 loop is CAITGTAGYNEQFF. Here the CDR3 DNA reads TGTGCCATCACCGGGACTGCGGGCTACAATGAGCAGTTCTTC.

The chain recombines TRBV4-1 with TRBJ2-3, with D perhaps TRBD1 (7 bases). Germline V CDR1 and CDR2: MGHRA, YSYEKL. V was pared by 3 bases and J by 0 bases, with 10 bases between. The CDR3 covers 15 residues. The CDR3 region is CASSQAGGSTDTQYF. Here the CDR3 DNA reads TGCGCCAGCAGCCAGGCAGGGGGGAGCACAGATACGCAGTATTTT.

In this sample, this clonotype turned up a few times. The chain joins TRBV2 to TRBJ1-5, with D maybe TRBD1 (5 bases). V was clipped by 0 bases and J by 9 bases, with 18 bases between them. Germline V CDR1 and CDR2: SNHLY, FYNNEI. The CDR3 sequence is 16 residues long. The CDR3, as DNA: TGTGCCAGCAGTGAAGCGGGGCAGAGGGGTCTACGGCCCCAGCATTTT. It specifies CASSEAGQRGLRPQHF. Using reference TRBV2 and TRBJ1-5 for the parts outside the CDR3, the full variable domain is EPEVTQTPSHQVTQMGQEVILRCVPISNHLYFYWYRQILGQKVEFLVSFYNNEISEKSEIFDDQFSVERPDGSNFTLKIRSTKLEDSAMYFCASSEAGQRGLRPQHFGDGTRLSIL.

The table lists this clonotype with many counts. The chain is built from TRBV19 and TRBJ2-3; 8 positions match TRBD2. The CDR3 covers 17 residues. The V and J ends lost 5 bases and 0 bases, in that order; junction bases with no gene match: 10. CDR1 LNHDA and CDR2 SQIVND come from the germline V gene (reference sequence). The CDR3 DNA reads as TGTGCCAGTAGTCCCCGCGGACTAGCCGCTAGCACAGATACGCAGTATTTT. Translating it yields CASSPRGLAASTDTQYF.

This clonotype came up many times. The chain is built from TRBV3-1 and TRBJ2-3; 9 bases are a match to TRBD1. This CDR3 has 16 amino acids. J gave up 2 bases and V 4 bases, and 7 bases lay outside the gene matches. The germline gives CDR1 LGHDT, CDR2 YNNKEL (reference sequence). The CDR3 nucleotides are TGTGCCAGCAGCCGATTCCGGGACAGGGACACAGATACGCAGTATTTT. Translated, it gives CASSRFRDRDTDTQYF.

This clonotype appeared many times. This sequence joins TRBV28 and TRBJ2-7; 11 positions match TRBD2. This CDR3 comprises 15 residues. Per germline, CDR1 MDHEN and CDR2 SYDVKM. V gave up 5 bases and J gave up 4 bases; unmatched junction bases: 7. The chain's CDR3 is CASSPFTSGSYEQYF. For the CDR3, the DNA is TGTGCCAGCAGTCCCTTCACTAGCGGGAGTTACGAGCAGTACTTC. Looking up the rest from reference TRBV28 and TRBJ2-7 gives the full variable domain: DVKVTQSSRYLVKRTGEKVFLECVQDMDHENMFWYRQDPGLGLRLIYFSYDVKMKEKGDIPEGYSVSREKKERFSLILESASTNQTSMYLCASSPFTSGSYEQYFGPGTRLTVT.

This clonotype came up many times. The gene calls are TRBV20-1 and TRBJ2-1, with D tentatively TRBD1 or TRBD2 (5 bases each). The CDR3 sequence is 14 residues long. Germline-derived CDR1 and CDR2 are DFQATT and SNEGSKA (reference sequence). V shed 1 base and J shed 3 bases, with 10 bases lying between them. CDR3 DNA: TGCAGTGCTAGAGGGGGACGGATCTACAATGAGCAGTTCTTC. Protein: CSARGGRIYNEQFF.